The source of this T cell receptor (beta chain) is a study of blood T cell repertoires in COVID-19. The data were produced by immunoSEQ multiplex PCR, yet TCRdb's version contains in-frame clones alone and is incomplete. The sample holds 400,000 to 450,000 clones, around 91% seen once. The CDR3 length is 13 residues. The V end lost 10 bases, the J end lost 2 bases, and 15 bases lay between the germline ends. Germline CDR1 MNHEY, CDR2 SVGAGI. Material for sequencing was PBMCs or T cells enriched from blood (not recorded which). V and J are TRBV6-5 and TRBJ2-7; no definite D call. The source of this sequence is a man between 18 and 29 years old who had recovered from COVID-19. The CDR3, as DNA: TGTGCCATCTGCCCTGGCAACCCCTACGAGCAGTACTTC. The encoded protein is CAICPGNPYEQYF.